A single sample is the source of the 9 T cell receptor beta chains below, sequenced in a study of cytomegalovirus exposure and HLA in healthy donors. PCR involved 60 Vbeta and 13 Jbeta primers. The repertoire was sequenced with immunoSEQ multiplex PCR; TCRdb's copy has only in-frame clones and lacks some. In the table there are 100,000 to 150,000 clones, over 60% of which are singletons. Sequenced input: PBMCs. Receptor source: a human donor in good health.

This clone has a single count. No DNA is shown, since the ends of the CDR3 on it are uncertain; the CDR3 is the one TCRdb lists. This chain joins TRBV28 and TRBJ2-2; the tabulated D call, TRBD2, remains unverified against the DNA. The V gene's germline CDR1 is MDHEN and CDR2 SYDVKM. The CDR3 extends over 15 residues, inclusive of both ends. The CDR3 protein is CASRPTVFGAGELFF.

The chain uses TRBV5-5 and TRBJ1-5, with TRBD1 matching 8 bases. The ends lost 2 bases at V and 3 bases at J; junction bases unmatched: 4. Germline V gene data show CDR1 as SGHKS and CDR2 as YYEKEE (reference sequence). The CDR3 totals 15 residues. CDR3 nucleotides: TGTGCCAGCAGCTTCGGGACAGGAGACAATCAGCCCCAGCATTTT. It is translated as CASSFGTGDNQPQHF.

V gene TRBV18 combines with J gene TRBJ1-2, with 8 bases identical to TRBD1. With V trimmed by 1 base and J by 3 bases, 4 bases remained unmatched. The germline V gene encodes CDR1 KGHSH and CDR2 LQKENI. The CDR3 runs 15 residues. CDR3 bases: TGTGCCAGCTCACCACTGGACAGGGCTGACTATGGCTACACCTTC. This encodes CASSPLDRADYGYTF. The whole variable domain, remainder taken from reference TRBV18 and TRBJ1-2, is NAGVMQNPRHLVRRRGQEARLRCSPMKGHSHVYWYRQLPEEGLKFMVYLQKENIIDESGMPKERFSAEFPKEGPSILRIQQVVRGDSAAYFCASSPLDRADYGYTFGSGTRLTVV.

This sequence joins TRBV5-1 and TRBJ1-2; no clear D. CDR1 SGHRS and CDR2 YFSETQ come from the germline V gene. Trimming cost V 2 bases and J 3 bases, with 14 bases left between them. The CDR3 sequence is 15 residues long. CDR3 nucleotide sequence: TGCGCCAGCAGCTTTGGCGACGGGAACCACTATGGCTACACCTTC. It yields the protein CASSFGDGNHYGYTF.

This clone appeared once. The chain links TRBV4-1 to TRBJ2-7; D gene ambiguous. Germline V gives CDR1 MGHRA, CDR2 YSYEKL. The CDR3 loop spans 15 amino acids. Trimming pared 0 bases from V and 0 bases from J, leaving 9 bases between. The CDR3 loop is CASSQEYEISYEQYF. CDR3 coding DNA: TGCGCCAGCAGCCAAGAGTACGAGATCTCCTACGAGCAGTACTTC.

This clone was observed once. The CDR3 region has the DNA TGTGCCAGCAGTATGACAGGGGATCAAGAGACCCAGTACTTC. Protein sequence: CASSMTGDQETQYF. The chain has TRBV2 and TRBJ2-5, with 8 positions matching TRBD1. Germline V CDR1 and CDR2: SNHLY, FYNNEI. The CDR3 has 14 residues. Unmatched junction bases numbered 4, after V lost 5 bases and J lost 2 bases.

The chain is built from TRBV28 and TRBJ2-2; 8 nucleotides align to TRBD1. This CDR3 is 15 amino acids long. The germline V gene has CDR1 MDHEN and CDR2 SYDVKM. V lost 6 bases and J lost 1; bases outside the gene matches: 4. Written as DNA, the CDR3 is TGTGCCAGCAGAACAGGGGGTCGGAACACCGGGGAGCTGTTTTTT. It translates to CASRTGGRNTGELFF. Together with reference TRBV28 and TRBJ2-2, the CDR3 gives the full variable domain: DVKVTQSSRYLVKRTGEKVFLECVQDMDHENMFWYRQDPGLGLRLIYFSYDVKMKEKGDIPEGYSVSREKKERFSLILESASTNQTSMYLCASRTGGRNTGELFFGEGSRLTVL.

The chain uses TRBV7-9 and TRBJ2-1, with TRBD2 identical over 7 bases. Germline CDR1 is SEHNR and CDR2 is FQNEAQ (reference sequence). The trim removed 6 bases at V and 7 bases at J, leaving 6 bases unmatched. CDR3 size: 13 residues. The CDR3 loop reads CASSRLASNEQFF. The CDR3 DNA reads TGTGCCAGCAGTCGACTAGCATCGAATGAGCAGTTCTTC.

The genes are TRBV9 and TRBJ2-7; 14 bases fit TRBD2. Germline V gene sequence: CDR1 SGDLS, CDR2 YYNGEE. This CDR3 has 19 amino acids. Trimming cost V 4 bases and J 2 bases; bases outside gene matches: 14. CDR3 nucleotides: TGTGCCAGCAGCCCCCACCGGACTAGCGGGAGGTGGCGTACCTACGAGCAGTACTTC. Translating gives CASSPHRTSGRWRTYEQYF.